This TCR beta chain was sequenced during a study of vaccination and CD4 T cells after COVID-19. Study context: Each participant underwent a two-dose regimen of either the BNT162b2 or the mRNA-1273 vaccine.

Sequence data for DNA of cultured CD4+ T cells were generated by the Oncomine TCR Beta short-read assay. From the PCR reads, TCRdb called clonotypes with MiXCR, one entry per CDR3 protein. Among about 9,000 distinct CDR3 sequences listed, 45% to 60% were seen once. Sample treatment: approximately nine-day PBMC culture with coronavirus spike peptide pools or control peptides (ViraFEST assay). The germline gives CDR1 MNHNS, CDR2 SASEGT. This CDR3 spans 12 amino acids. Trimming shortened V by 3 bases and J by 9 bases, and 9 bases separated the two germline ends. Details on this clonotype: Its target is not known.

This sequence was found in a human donor who had recovered from COVID-19. Sequencing was performed on CD4+ T cells from blood, cultured in vitro. The chain links TRBV6-1 to TRBJ1-5; D is undetermined. DNA for the CDR3: TGTGCCAGCAGTGACCCACCACGGCCCCAGCATTTT. Translating it yields CASSDPPRPQHF.